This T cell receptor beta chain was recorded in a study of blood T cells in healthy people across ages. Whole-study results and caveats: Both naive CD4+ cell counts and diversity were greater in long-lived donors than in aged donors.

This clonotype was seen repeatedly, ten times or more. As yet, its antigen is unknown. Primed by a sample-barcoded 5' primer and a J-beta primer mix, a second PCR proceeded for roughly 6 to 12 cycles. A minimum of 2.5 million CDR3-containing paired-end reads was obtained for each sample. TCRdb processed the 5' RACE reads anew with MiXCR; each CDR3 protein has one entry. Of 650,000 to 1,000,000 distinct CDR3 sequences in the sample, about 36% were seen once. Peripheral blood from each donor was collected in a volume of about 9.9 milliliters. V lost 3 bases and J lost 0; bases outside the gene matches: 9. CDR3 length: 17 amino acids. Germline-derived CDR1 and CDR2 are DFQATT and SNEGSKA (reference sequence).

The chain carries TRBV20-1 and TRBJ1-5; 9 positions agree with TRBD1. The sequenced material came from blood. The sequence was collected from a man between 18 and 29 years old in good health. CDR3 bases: TGCAGTGCTAGTTTCGGGACAGGGATTTATAGCAATCAGCCCCAGCATTTT. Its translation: CSASFGTGIYSNQPQHF.